The 30 T cell receptor beta chains given below trace back to one sample, sequenced in a study of STAT5B mutations in CD4+ large granular lymphocyte leukemia. TCRdb's copy holds only in-frame clones and misses some; the assay was immunoSEQ multiplex PCR. The table shows roughly 34,000 clones, with roughly 76% occurring only once. The sequenced sample consisted of CD4+ T cells from blood buffy coats. Receptors were obtained from a human donor in good health.

V is TRBV2 and J is TRBJ2-7; 10 bases match TRBD2. There are 14 residues in the CDR3. The germline V gene has CDR1 SNHLY and CDR2 FYNNEI. V lost 4 bases to trimming and J lost 4 bases; unmatched junction nucleotides: 4. Written as DNA, the CDR3 is TGTGCCAGCAGTGGGCTAGCGGGAGATTACGAGCAGTACTTC. Protein product: CASSGLAGDYEQYF.

V usage is TRBV6-5 and J usage is TRBJ2-2; tentative D call: TRBD1 (5 bases). Between the trimmed V and J ends, which lost 4 bases and 4 bases, there was a span of 7 bases. CDR1 and CDR2 from the germline V gene are MNHEY and SVGAGI. The CDR3 sequence is 13 residues long. The CDR3 bases are TGTGCCAGCAGTTTGCAGGGCACCGGGGAGCTGTTTTTT. As protein: CASSLQGTGELFF.

The gene calls are TRBV5-4 and TRBJ2-5; 10 bases are a match to TRBD2. V lost 3 bases and J lost 2; bases outside the gene matches: 4. Germline loops: CDR1 SGHNT, CDR2 YYREEE (reference sequence). The CDR3 spans 15 residues. CDR3 amino acids: CASSSTSGAQETQYF. The CDR3 bases are TGTGCCAGCAGCTCCACTAGCGGGGCTCAAGAGACCCAGTACTTC.

The chain employs TRBV6-1 and TRBJ2-4, with D possibly matching TRBD1 (5 bases). Germline V gene lookup returns CDR1 MNHNS and CDR2 SASEGT. The CDR3 extends over 15 amino acids. V lost 4 bases, J lost 0 bases, and 10 bases lay in between. CDR3 coding DNA: TGTGCCAGCAGTGGAACAGGCAAAGCCAAAAACATTCAGTACTTC. Translated: CASSGTGKAKNIQYF.

The chain combines TRBV28 with TRBJ2-1; D perhaps matches TRBD2 (5 bases). V was clipped by 3 bases and J by 0 bases, with 12 bases between them. The CDR3 has 16 residues. Germline V gene sequence: CDR1 MDHEN, CDR2 SYDVKM. The CDR3 DNA reads as TGTGCCAGCAGTTTCACTCTAGCCAGCTCCTACAATGAGCAGTTCTTC. Amino acid sequence: CASSFTLASSYNEQFF.

V gene TRBV2 combines with J gene TRBJ1-4, with 10 bases fitting TRBD1. Germline V gene data show CDR1 as SNHLY and CDR2 as FYNNEI. This CDR3 contains 15 residues. V lost 6 bases, J lost 8 bases, and 9 bases stayed unmatched. The CDR3 region is CASRPQGTGEEKLFF. The CDR3 DNA sequence: TGTGCCAGCAGACCCCAGGGGACAGGGGAAGAAAAACTGTTTTTT.

The V and J genes are TRBV5-1 and TRBJ2-3, with 7 bases aligning to TRBD2. V shed 4 bases, J shed 3 bases, and the junction held 8 bases outside the gene matches. In germline, CDR1 is SGHRS, CDR2 YFSETQ. CDR3 length: 15 amino acids. The CDR3 here is CASSPGTTGTDTQYF. The CDR3 bases are TGCGCCAGCAGCCCCGGGACTACCGGAACAGATACGCAGTATTTT.

The gene calls are TRBV27 and TRBJ2-3, with 12 bases identical to TRBD1. The CDR3 spans 16 residues. J gave up 4 bases and V 0 bases, and 2 bases lay outside the gene matches. Germline CDR1 reads MNHEY; CDR2 reads SMNVEV (reference sequence). CDR3 DNA: TGTGCCAGCAGTTTATCAGGGGACAGGGGGCCAGATACGCAGTATTTT. Translated: CASSLSGDRGPDTQYF.

This chain connects TRBV18 to TRBJ2-1, with TRBD2 matching 14 bases. The CDR3 has 16 amino acids. The junction had 2 bases not matched to a gene; V was cut back by 2 bases and J by 5 bases. Germline-derived CDR1 and CDR2 are KGHSH and LQKENI. Here the CDR3 DNA reads TGTGCCAGCTCACCAACGGGACTAGCGGGAGACAATGAGCAGTTCTTC. This sequence encodes CASSPTGLAGDNEQFF.

This clone showed up just a few times. This rearrangement joins TRBV2 to TRBJ2-1; D possibly corresponds to TRBD2 (6 bases). The CDR3 sequence is 15 residues long. Looked up from germline, CDR1 is SNHLY and CDR2 is FYNNEI. V lost 2 bases and J lost 0, with 8 bases in between. The DNA for the CDR3 is TGTGCCAGCAGTGAACTAGCGTCCTCCTACAATGAGCAGTTCTTC. Translation gives CASSELASSYNEQFF.

The chain combines TRBV30 with TRBJ2-7; a possible D gene is TRBD2 (6 bases). V was clipped by 0 bases and J by 2 bases, with 14 bases between them. The CDR3 is made up of 15 amino acids. Germline V gene lookup returns CDR1 GTSNPN and CDR2 SVGIG (reference sequence). In nucleotides, the CDR3 is TGTGCCTGGAGTGTAAGGAGGGTTTCCCCCTACGAGCAGTACTTC. It specifies CAWSVRRVSPYEQYF.

The rearrangement joins TRBV7-2 to TRBJ2-1; TRBD1 is a possible D gene (5 bases). This CDR3 comprises 14 residues. Germline V gives CDR1 SGHTA, CDR2 FQGNSA. The ends were cut back, 0 bases at V and 7 bases at J, with 10 bases in the middle. For the CDR3, the DNA is TGTGCCAGCAGCTTAGCTGTAGGGGCTAATGAGCAGTTCTTC. Its translation is CASSLAVGANEQFF.

This chain connects TRBV18 to TRBJ1-3, with no clear D. The CDR3 spans 15 residues. Germline V gene data show CDR1 as KGHSH and CDR2 as LQKENI. Deletions cut 1 base from V and 2 bases from J, with 9 bases between. The CDR3 DNA is TGTGCCAGCTCACCACGCCAGGCTGCTGGAAACACCATATATTTT. This sequence encodes CASSPRQAAGNTIYF.

The chain combines TRBV11-2 with TRBJ2-1, with a weak D call TRBD2 (5 bases). There are 15 residues in the CDR3. Germline loops: CDR1 SGHAT, CDR2 FQNNGV. Trimming took 3 bases from V and 0 from J, leaving 9 bases between them. The CDR3 DNA follows: TGTGCCAGCAGCTTCGTAGCGTACTCCTACAATGAGCAGTTCTTC. Translating gives CASSFVAYSYNEQFF. Based on the CDR3 plus reference TRBV11-2 and TRBJ2-1, the full variable domain is EAGVAQSPRYKIIEKRQSVAFWCNPISGHATLYWYQQILGQGPKLLIQFQNNGVVDDSQLPKDRFSAERLKGVDSTLKIQPAKLEDSAVYLCASSFVAYSYNEQFFGPGTRLTVL.

V gene TRBV18 combines with J gene TRBJ1-1, with D perhaps matching TRBD1 (5 bases). Germline CDR1 is KGHSH and CDR2 is LQKENI. V shed 3 bases and J shed 0 bases, with 14 bases lying between them. This CDR3 spans 16 amino acids. The CDR3 protein is CASSPLRVGVNTEAFF. The CDR3 coding sequence is TGTGCCAGCTCACCGCTGAGAGTGGGGGTGAACACTGAAGCTTTCTTT.

The chain employs TRBV5-1 and TRBJ2-5; D perhaps matches TRBD2 (6 bases). The J call is in doubt because the DNA end fits TRBJ2-7 better. Germline values: CDR1 SGHRS, CDR2 YFSETQ. This CDR3 is built from 14 residues. CDR3 loop: CASSSRGFPYEQYF. In DNA form, the CDR3 reads TGCGCCAGCAGCTCCCGGGGGTTTCCCTACGAGCAGTACTTC.

J is TRBJ2-3 and V is TRBV7-6; 11 bases match TRBD2. There are 17 residues in the CDR3. J gave up 5 bases and V 1 base, and 8 bases lay outside the gene matches. CDR1 SGHVS and CDR2 FNYEAQ come from the germline V gene. The CDR3 loop reads CASSLGVAGGRVDTQYF. CDR3 sequence (DNA): TGTGCCAGCAGCTTAGGTGTAGCGGGAGGGCGAGTAGATACGCAGTATTTT.

The chain employs TRBV20-1 and TRBJ2-1; D not resolved. V lost 6 bases and J 6 bases, leaving 9 bases between the germline ends. The CDR3 consists of 11 residues. Germline V gives CDR1 DFQATT, CDR2 SNEGSKA (reference sequence). The DNA of the CDR3 is TGCAGTGCAGCCGAACCCAATGAGCAGTTCTTC. Its translation: CSAAEPNEQFF.

This sequence joins TRBV18 and TRBJ2-2; no definite D call. V was cut by 2 bases and J by 6 bases, with 7 bases left in between. This CDR3 region has 13 residues. The germline V gene encodes CDR1 KGHSH and CDR2 LQKENI. CDR3 DNA: TGTGCCAGCTCACCATGGGCACCCGGGGAGCTGTTTTTT. It encodes CASSPWAPGELFF.

The rearrangement links TRBV10-2 to TRBJ1-1; D is uncertain. V shed 6 bases and J shed 4 bases, with 15 bases lying between them. The CDR3 sequence is 14 residues long. Per germline, CDR1 WSHSY and CDR2 SAAADI. CDR3 amino acids: CASRETRLGTEAFF. Written as DNA, the CDR3 is TGCGCCAGCAGGGAGACCCGGTTGGGCACTGAAGCTTTCTTT.

The genes are TRBV5-1 and TRBJ2-3; 10 bases align to TRBD1. CDR3 length equals 14 residues. The germline gives CDR1 SGHRS, CDR2 YFSETQ. After removal of 5 bases from V and 5 bases from J, the junction contained 5 bases not matched to a gene. CDR3 nucleotide sequence: TGCGCCAGCAGATTAGGGACAGGGGTAGATACGCAGTATTTT. Protein sequence: CASRLGTGVDTQYF.

CDR3 sequence: CASRDPTEGYTEAFF. The DNA for the CDR3 is TGCGCCAGCAGGGATCCGACCGAGGGTTACACTGAAGCTTTCTTT. The V call is TRBV5-1, the J call TRBJ1-1; D gene uncertain. The CDR3 runs to 15 residues. V dropped 5 bases and J dropped 3 bases, with 17 bases sitting between them. Germline CDR1 and CDR2: SGHRS and YFSETQ. The full variable domain, rest sourced from reference TRBV5-1 and TRBJ1-1, is KAGVTQTPRYLIKTRGQQVTLSCSPISGHRSVSWYQQTPGQGLQFLFEYFSETQRNKGNFPGRFSGRQFSNSRSEMNVSTLELGDSALYLCASRDPTEGYTEAFFGQGTRLTVV.

V usage is TRBV6-5 and J usage is TRBJ1-2, with TRBD1 identical over 7 bases. J gave up 0 bases and V 5 bases, and 6 bases lay outside the gene matches. The CDR3 loop spans 15 amino acids. Germline-derived CDR1 and CDR2 are MNHEY and SVGAGI. The CDR3 sequence is CASSLQGQTNYGYTF. The CDR3, as DNA: TGTGCCAGCAGTCTCCAGGGACAGACTAACTATGGCTACACCTTC.

This chain connects TRBV6-5 to TRBJ1-2; D perhaps matches TRBD1 (5 bases). The V gene lost 6 bases and the J gene lost 4 bases, with 18 bases spanning the gap. In germline, CDR1 is MNHEY, CDR2 SVGAGI. This CDR3 is 15 amino acids long. The CDR3 DNA sequence: TGTGCCAGCAGCCGAGGGGAAGGGTATACCTATGGCTACACCTTC. Its translation is CASSRGEGYTYGYTF.

This clone was seen only a few times. This chain connects TRBV11-2 to TRBJ1-1, with D perhaps TRBD1 (5 bases). Per germline, CDR1 SGHAT and CDR2 FQNNGV. The CDR3 is made up of 13 amino acids. Trimming stripped 2 bases from V and 2 bases from J, with 6 bases between. DNA for the CDR3: TGTGCCAGCAGCTTAACAGGAAACACTGAAGCTTTCTTT. Encoded protein: CASSLTGNTEAFF. Drawing the rest from reference TRBV11-2 and TRBJ1-1, the complete variable domain is EAGVAQSPRYKIIEKRQSVAFWCNPISGHATLYWYQQILGQGPKLLIQFQNNGVVDDSQLPKDRFSAERLKGVDSTLKIQPAKLEDSAVYLCASSLTGNTEAFFGQGTRLTVV.

V is TRBV5-1 and J is TRBJ2-3, with D perhaps TRBD1 (6 bases). V lost 4 bases to trimming and J lost 4 bases, with 13 bases between them. Germline assignment: CDR1 SGHRS and CDR2 YFSETQ. The CDR3 runs 14 residues. In nucleotides, the CDR3 is TGCGCCAGCAGCCCAACAGGGTCCGCAGATACGCAGTATTTT. Translation: CASSPTGSADTQYF.

The chain carries TRBV7-5 and TRBJ1-2. TRBV7-5 counts as a pseudogene. The CDR3 has 13 residues. CDR3 DNA: TGTGTCAGAAGCCCGGGACGCTCTCCGGGCTACACCTTC. Translated: CVRSPGRSPGYTF.

CDR3 amino acids: CASSLAVSGGINEQFF. In nucleotides, the CDR3 is TGTGCCAGCAGCTTAGCGGTTAGCGGGGGGATAAATGAGCAGTTCTTC. This chain uses TRBV7-2 with TRBJ2-1; 10 nucleotides line up with TRBD2. The V gene's germline CDR1 is SGHTA and CDR2 FQGNSA. This CDR3 has 16 amino acids. Trimming cost V 0 bases and J 7 bases; bases outside gene matches: 6.

V and J are TRBV19 and TRBJ2-7; D is perhaps TRBD1 (6 bases). V lost 4 bases and J lost 3, with 13 bases in between. Germline V gene sequence: CDR1 LNHDA, CDR2 SQIVND (reference sequence). The CDR3 is made up of 14 amino acids. The CDR3 sequence is CASSTRTASYEQYF. The CDR3 DNA sequence: TGTGCCAGTAGTACCCGGACAGCAAGCTACGAGCAGTACTTC.

V and J are TRBV6-5 and TRBJ2-7, with 9 bases that match TRBD1. The junction had 9 bases not matched to a gene; V was cut back by 6 bases and J by 3 bases. Germline CDR1 and CDR2: MNHEY and SVGAGI. This CDR3 is built from 15 residues. CDR3 amino acids: CASRRYRDRDYEQYF. CDR3 bases: TGTGCCAGCAGACGATACCGGGACAGGGACTACGAGCAGTACTTC.